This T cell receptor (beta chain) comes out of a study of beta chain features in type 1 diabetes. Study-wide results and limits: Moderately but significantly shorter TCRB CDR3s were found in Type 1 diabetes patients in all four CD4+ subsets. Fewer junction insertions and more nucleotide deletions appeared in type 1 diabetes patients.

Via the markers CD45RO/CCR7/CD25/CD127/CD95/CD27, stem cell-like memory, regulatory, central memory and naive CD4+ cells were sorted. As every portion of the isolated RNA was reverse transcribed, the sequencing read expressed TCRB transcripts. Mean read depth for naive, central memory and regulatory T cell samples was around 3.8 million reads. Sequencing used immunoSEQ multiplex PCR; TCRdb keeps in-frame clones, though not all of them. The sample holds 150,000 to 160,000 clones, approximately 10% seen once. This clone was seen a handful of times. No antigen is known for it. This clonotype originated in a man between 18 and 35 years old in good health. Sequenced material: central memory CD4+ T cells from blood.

The CDR3: CASRTGGARQETQYF. DNA of the CDR3: TGTGCCAGCCGAACAGGGGGCGCGAGACAAGAGACCCAGTACTTC. The V gene is TRBV25-1, the J gene TRBJ2-5; TRBD1 aligns across 9 bases. CDR1 and CDR2 from the germline V gene are MGHDK and SYGVNS. The V segment lost 8 bases and the J segment 2 bases; nucleotides outside the gene matches: 9. This CDR3 has 15 amino acids.